The following is a T cell receptor (beta chain) sequence with its context. Each PCR received spiked synthetic TCR analog templates. Sequencing used immunoSEQ multiplex PCR; TCRdb keeps in-frame clones, though not all of them. The table lists about 81,000 clones, roughly nine tenths of them singletons. The sample comes from a study of PD-L1 blockade in urothelial cancer. The overall study: Patients started atezolizumab at some point between 2012 and 2014, 1,200 mg intravenously every 3 weeks. Bladder-origin urothelial cancer in males covered about 85% of the roughly 29 patients.

Time point specified: pretreatment peripheral blood. Patient disease was locally advanced or metastatic urothelial carcinoma. The CDR3 is 14 amino acids. Germline V gene sequence: CDR1 MGHDK, CDR2 SYGVNS. The V end was cut by 6 bases, the J end by 1 base, with 12 bases between. The specimen comprised PBMCs, sampled around atezolizumab (anti-PD-L1) treatment. This clonotype was sampled from an elderly woman with urothelial cancer. The V gene is TRBV25-1, the J gene TRBJ1-1; D ambiguous. The CDR3 sequence: CASSPKNRNTEAFF. For the CDR3, the DNA is TGTGCCAGCAGCCCGAAGAACAGGAACACTGAAGCTTTCTTT. The variable domain in full, with the rest retrieved from reference TRBV25-1 and TRBJ1-1, is EADIYQTPRYLVIGTGKKITLECSQTMGHDKMYWYQQDPGMELHLIHYSYGVNSTEKGDLSSESTVSRIRTEHFPLTLESARPSHTSQYLCASSPKNRNTEAFFGQGTRLTVV.